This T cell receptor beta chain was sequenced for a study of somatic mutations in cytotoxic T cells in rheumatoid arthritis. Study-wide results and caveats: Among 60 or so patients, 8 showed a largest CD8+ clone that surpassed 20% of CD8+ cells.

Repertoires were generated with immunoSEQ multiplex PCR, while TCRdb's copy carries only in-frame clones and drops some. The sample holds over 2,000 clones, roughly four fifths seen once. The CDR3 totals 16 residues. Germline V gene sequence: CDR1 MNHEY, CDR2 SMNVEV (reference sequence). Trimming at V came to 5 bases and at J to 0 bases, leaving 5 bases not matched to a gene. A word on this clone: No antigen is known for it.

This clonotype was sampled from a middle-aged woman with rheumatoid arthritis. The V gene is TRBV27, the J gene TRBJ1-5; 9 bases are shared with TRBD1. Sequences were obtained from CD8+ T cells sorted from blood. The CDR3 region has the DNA TGTGCCAGCAGTCCGGGGACAGGGTTTAGCAATCAGCCCCAGCATTTT. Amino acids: CASSPGTGFSNQPQHF.